This T cell receptor (beta chain) was recovered during a study of shared clonotypes between healthy human individuals. Replicate PCRs were loaded with approximately 300 ng DNA from unsorted PBMC, about 32,000 T cell genomes. This table comes from immunoSEQ multiplex PCR, and its TCRdb copy is limited to in-frame clones, with some not included. Altogether about half a million clones are present, more than 70% being singletons, with the ten largest covering more than 10%. Regarding this clone: Its cognate antigen is unknown. With a far larger clone one base away, a read error is the likely cause. At the DNA level, this CDR3 is encoded by other sequences in the same sample as well.

Study findings and constraints: Exclusively blood specimens were collected; tissue repertoires likely differ.

Healthy and HIV-negative, the adult donors had no recent acute infections or vaccinations. The germline V gene has CDR1 SEHNR and CDR2 FQNEAQ (reference sequence). The length of the CDR3 is 16 residues. What was sequenced was PBMCs. This chain joins TRBV7-9 and TRBJ1-3; D may be TRBD1 (6 bases). The sequence was collected from a woman between 40 and 50 years old in good health. Some clones in this sample may be carry-over from other donors' samples. The CDR3 spells CASSSGAGTSGNTIYF. The CDR3 nucleotides read TGTGCCAGCAGCTCAGGGGCAGGGACCTCTGGAAACACCATATACTTT. The complete variable domain, with remaining parts taken from reference TRBV7-9 and TRBJ1-3, reads DTGVSQNPRHKITKRGQNVTFRCDPISEHNRLYWYRQTLGQGPEFLTYFQNEAQLEKSRLLSDRFSAERPKGSFSTLEIQRTEQGDSAMYLCASSSGAGTSGNTIYFGEGSWLTVV.